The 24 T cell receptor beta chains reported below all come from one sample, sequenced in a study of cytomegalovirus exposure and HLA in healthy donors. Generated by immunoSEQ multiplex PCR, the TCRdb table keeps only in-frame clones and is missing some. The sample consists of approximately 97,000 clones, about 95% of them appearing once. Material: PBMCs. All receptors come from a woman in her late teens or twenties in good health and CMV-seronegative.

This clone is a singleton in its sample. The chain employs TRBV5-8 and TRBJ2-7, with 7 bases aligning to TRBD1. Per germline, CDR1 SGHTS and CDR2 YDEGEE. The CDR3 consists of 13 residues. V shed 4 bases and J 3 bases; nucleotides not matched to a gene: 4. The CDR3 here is CASSQGTVYEQYF. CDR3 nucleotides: TGTGCCAGCAGCCAGGGGACAGTCTACGAGCAGTACTTC.

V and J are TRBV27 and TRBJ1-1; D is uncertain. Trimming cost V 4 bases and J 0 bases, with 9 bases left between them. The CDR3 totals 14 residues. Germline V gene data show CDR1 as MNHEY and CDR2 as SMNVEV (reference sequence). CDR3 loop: CASSSELLNTEAFF. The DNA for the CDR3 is TGTGCCAGCAGTTCGGAGCTCTTGAACACTGAAGCTTTCTTT.

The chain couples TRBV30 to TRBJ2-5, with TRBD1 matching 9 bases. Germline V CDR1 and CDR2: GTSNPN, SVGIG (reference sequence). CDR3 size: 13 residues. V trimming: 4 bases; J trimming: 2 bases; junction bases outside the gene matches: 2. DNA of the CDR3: TGTGCCTGGACGGGGACAGGGCAAGAGACCCAGTACTTC. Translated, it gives CAWTGTGQETQYF. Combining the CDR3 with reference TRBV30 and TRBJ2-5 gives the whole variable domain SQTIHQWPATLVQPVGSPLSLECTVEGTSNPNLYWYRQAAGRGLQLLFYSVGIGQISSEVPQNLSASRPQDRQFILSSKKLLLSDSGFYLCAWTGTGQETQYFGPGTRLLVL.

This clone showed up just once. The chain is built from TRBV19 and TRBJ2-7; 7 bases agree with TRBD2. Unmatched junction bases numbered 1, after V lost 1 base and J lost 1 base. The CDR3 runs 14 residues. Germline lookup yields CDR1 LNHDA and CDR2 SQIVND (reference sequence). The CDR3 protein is CASSIAGGSYEQYF. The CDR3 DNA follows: TGTGCCAGTAGTATAGCGGGAGGTTCCTACGAGCAGTACTTC.

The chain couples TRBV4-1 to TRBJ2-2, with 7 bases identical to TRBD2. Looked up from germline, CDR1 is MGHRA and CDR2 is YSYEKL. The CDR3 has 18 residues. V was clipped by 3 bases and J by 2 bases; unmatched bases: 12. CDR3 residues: CASSHGVKSGENTGELFF. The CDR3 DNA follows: TGCGCCAGCAGCCATGGAGTCAAGAGCGGGGAAAACACCGGGGAGCTGTTTTTT.

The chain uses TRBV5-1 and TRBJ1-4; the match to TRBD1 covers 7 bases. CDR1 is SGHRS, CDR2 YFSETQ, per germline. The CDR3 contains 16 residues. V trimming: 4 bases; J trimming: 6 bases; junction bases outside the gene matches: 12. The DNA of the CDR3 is TGCGCCAGCAGCAACTCAATCCAGGGGGAAGATGAAAAACTGTTTTTT. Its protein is CASSNSIQGEDEKLFF.

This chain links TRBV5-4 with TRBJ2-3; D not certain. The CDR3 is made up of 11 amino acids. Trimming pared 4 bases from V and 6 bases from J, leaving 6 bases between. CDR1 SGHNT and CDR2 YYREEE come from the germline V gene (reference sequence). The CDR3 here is CASSKADTQYF. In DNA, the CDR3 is TGTGCCAGCAGCAAAGCCGATACGCAGTATTTT.

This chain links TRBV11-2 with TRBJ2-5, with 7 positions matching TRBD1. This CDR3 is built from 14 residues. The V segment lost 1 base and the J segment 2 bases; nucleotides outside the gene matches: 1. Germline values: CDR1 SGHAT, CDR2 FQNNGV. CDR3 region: CASSLAGGQETQYF. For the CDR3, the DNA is TGTGCCAGCAGCTTAGCAGGGGGACAAGAGACCCAGTACTTC.

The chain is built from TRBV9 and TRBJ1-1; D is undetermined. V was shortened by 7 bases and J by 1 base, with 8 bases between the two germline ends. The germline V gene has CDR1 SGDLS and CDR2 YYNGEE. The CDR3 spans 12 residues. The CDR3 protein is CASGRGNTEAFF. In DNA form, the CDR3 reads TGTGCCAGCGGACGGGGGAACACTGAAGCTTTCTTT.

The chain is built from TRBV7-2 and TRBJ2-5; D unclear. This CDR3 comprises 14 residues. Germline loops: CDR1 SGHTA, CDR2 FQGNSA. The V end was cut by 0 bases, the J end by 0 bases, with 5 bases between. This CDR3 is CASSLAPYQETQYF. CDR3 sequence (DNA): TGTGCCAGCAGCTTAGCTCCTTACCAAGAGACCCAGTACTTC.

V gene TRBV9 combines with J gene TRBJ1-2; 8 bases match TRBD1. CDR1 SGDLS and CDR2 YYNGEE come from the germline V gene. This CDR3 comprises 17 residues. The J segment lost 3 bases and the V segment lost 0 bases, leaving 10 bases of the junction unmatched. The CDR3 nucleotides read TGTGCCAGCAGCGTAGCACAGGGGGGAGGCTCGTACTATGGCTACACCTTC. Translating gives CASSVAQGGGSYYGYTF.

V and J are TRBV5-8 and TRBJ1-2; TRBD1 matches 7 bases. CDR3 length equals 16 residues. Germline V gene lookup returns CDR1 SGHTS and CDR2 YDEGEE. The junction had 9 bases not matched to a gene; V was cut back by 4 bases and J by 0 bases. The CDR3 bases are TGTGCCAGCAGCCCCTGGGACAGAAATGCTAACTATGGCTACACCTTC. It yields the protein CASSPWDRNANYGYTF.

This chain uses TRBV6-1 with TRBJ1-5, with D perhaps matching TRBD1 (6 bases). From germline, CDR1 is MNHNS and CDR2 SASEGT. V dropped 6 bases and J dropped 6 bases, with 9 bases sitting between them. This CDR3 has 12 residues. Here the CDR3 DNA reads TGTGCCAGCAGGGGGGCTGGTCAGCCCCAGCATTTT. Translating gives CASRGAGQPQHF.

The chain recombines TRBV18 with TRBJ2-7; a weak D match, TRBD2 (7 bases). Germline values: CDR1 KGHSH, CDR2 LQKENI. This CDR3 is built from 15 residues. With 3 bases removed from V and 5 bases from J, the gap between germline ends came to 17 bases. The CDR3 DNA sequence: TGTGCCAGCTCACCCCCCGCGGGGGCCCCACACGAGCAGTACTTC. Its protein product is CASSPPAGAPHEQYF.

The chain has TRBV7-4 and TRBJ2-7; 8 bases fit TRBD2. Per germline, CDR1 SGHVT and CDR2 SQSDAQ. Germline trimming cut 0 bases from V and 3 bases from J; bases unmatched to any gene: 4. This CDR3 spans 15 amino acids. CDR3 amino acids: CASSLASGTHYEQYF. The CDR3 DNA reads TGTGCCAGCAGCTTAGCTAGCGGGACCCACTACGAGCAGTACTTC.

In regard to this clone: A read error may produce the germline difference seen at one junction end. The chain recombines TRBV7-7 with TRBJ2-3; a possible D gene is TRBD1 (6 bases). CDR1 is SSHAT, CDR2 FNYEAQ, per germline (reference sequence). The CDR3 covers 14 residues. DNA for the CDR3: TGTGCTAGCAGCACTCGGACAGGCACAGATACGCAGTATTTT. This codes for CASSTRTGTDTQYF.

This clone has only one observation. The CDR3 DNA sequence: TGCGCCAGCAGCCACCGTCGGGGGACAGGGAGTGGCTACACCTTC. Amino acids: CASSHRRGTGSGYTF. The V and J genes are TRBV4-1 and TRBJ1-2; 9 bases match TRBD1. Looked up from germline, CDR1 is MGHRA and CDR2 is YSYEKL. V gave up 3 bases and J gave up 7 bases; unmatched junction bases: 9. This CDR3 region has 15 residues.

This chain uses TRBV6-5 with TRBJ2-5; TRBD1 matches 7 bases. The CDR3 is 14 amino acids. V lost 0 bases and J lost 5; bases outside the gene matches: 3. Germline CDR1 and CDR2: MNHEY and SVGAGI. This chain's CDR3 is CASSYSYRGETQYF. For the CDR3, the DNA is TGTGCCAGCAGTTACTCGTACAGGGGCGAGACCCAGTACTTC.

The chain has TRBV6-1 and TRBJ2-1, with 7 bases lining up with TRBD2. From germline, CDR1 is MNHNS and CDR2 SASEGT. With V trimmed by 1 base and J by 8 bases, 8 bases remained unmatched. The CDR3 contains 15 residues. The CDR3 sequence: CASSEGGRIWDEQFF. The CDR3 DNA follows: TGTGCCAGCAGTGAAGGCGGGAGAATTTGGGATGAGCAGTTCTTC.

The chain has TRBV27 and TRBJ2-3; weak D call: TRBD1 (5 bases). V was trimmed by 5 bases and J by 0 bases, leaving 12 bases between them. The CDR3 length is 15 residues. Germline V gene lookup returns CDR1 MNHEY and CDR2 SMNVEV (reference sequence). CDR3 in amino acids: CASSNQGWSTDTQYF. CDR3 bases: TGTGCCAGCAGTAATCAGGGTTGGAGCACAGATACGCAGTATTTT.

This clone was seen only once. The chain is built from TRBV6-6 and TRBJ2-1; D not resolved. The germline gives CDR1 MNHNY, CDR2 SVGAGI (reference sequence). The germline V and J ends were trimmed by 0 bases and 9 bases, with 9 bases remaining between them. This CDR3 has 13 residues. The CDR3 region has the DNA TGTGCCAGCAGTTACTCGGCGGAAGGTGAGCAGTTCTTC. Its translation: CASSYSAEGEQFF.

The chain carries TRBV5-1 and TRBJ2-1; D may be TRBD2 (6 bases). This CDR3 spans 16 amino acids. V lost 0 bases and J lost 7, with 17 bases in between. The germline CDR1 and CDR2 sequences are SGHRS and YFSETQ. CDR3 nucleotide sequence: TGCGCCAGCAGCTTGGGGGGGACTCTTAGGGGTAATGAGCAGTTCTTC. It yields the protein CASSLGGTLRGNEQFF.

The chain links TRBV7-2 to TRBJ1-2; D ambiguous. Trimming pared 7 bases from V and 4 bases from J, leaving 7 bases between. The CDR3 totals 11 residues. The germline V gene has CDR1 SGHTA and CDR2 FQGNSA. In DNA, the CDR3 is TGTGCCAGCACCGCGGGCTATGGCTACACCTTC. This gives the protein CASTAGYGYTF.

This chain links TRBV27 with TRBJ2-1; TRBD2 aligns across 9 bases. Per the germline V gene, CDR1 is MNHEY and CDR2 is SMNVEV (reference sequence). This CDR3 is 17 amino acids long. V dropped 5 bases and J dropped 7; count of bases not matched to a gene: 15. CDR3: CASSLRWGSGSWNEQFF. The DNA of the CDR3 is TGTGCCAGCAGTCTCCGATGGGGTAGCGGGAGTTGGAATGAGCAGTTCTTC.